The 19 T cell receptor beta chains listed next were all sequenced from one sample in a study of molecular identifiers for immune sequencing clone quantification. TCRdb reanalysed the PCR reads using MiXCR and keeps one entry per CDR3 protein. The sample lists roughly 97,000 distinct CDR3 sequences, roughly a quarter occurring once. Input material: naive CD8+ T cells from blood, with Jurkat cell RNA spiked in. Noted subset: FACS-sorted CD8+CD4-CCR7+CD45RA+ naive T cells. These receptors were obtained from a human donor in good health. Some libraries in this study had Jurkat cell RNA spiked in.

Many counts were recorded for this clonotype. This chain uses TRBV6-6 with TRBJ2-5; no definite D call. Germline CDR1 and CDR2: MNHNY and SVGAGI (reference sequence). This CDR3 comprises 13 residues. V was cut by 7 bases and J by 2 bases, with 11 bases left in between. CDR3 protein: CASTKGRQETQYF. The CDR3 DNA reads TGTGCCAGCACCAAAGGGCGGCAAGAGACCCAGTACTTC.

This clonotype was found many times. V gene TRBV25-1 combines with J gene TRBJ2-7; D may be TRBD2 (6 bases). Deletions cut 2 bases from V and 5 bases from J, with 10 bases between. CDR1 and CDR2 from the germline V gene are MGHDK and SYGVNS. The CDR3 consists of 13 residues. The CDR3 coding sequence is TGTGCCAGCAGTGAAGCAGGGAGGAACGAGCAGTACTTC. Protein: CASSEAGRNEQYF.

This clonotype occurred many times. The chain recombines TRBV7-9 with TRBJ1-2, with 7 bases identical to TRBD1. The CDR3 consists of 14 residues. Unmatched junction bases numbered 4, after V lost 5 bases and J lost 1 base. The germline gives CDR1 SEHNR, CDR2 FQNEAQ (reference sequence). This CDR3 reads CASSPGDSNYGYTF. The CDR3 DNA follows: TGTGCCAGCAGCCCGGGGGACAGTAACTATGGCTACACCTTC.

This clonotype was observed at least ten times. In DNA form, the CDR3 reads TGTGCCAGCAAGCTCTCTAGCGGGAGCGGGTACGAGCAGTACTTC. Translation gives CASKLSSGSGYEQYF. The chain has TRBV6-5 and TRBJ2-7; 10 positions match TRBD2. Losses at the gene ends were 7 bases for V and 4 bases for J; bases not matched to a gene: 10. This CDR3 is built from 15 residues. Looked up from germline, CDR1 is MNHEY and CDR2 is SVGAGI.

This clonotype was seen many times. This CDR3 reads CASSSRNQPQHF. The CDR3 DNA follows: TGTGCCAGCAGCTCCCGCAATCAGCCCCAGCATTTT. The J gene is TRBJ1-5, the V gene TRBV13; no definite D call. The CDR3 runs to 12 residues. V lost 4 bases and J 2 bases, leaving 3 bases between the germline ends. The V gene's germline CDR1 is PRHDT and CDR2 FYEKMQ (reference sequence). The full variable domain, its missing parts supplied by reference TRBV13 and TRBJ1-5, is AAGVIQSPRHLIKEKRETATLKCYPIPRHDTVYWYQQGPGQDPQFLISFYEKMQSDKGSIPDRFSAQQFSDYHSELNMSSLELGDSALYFCASSSRNQPQHFGDGTRLSIL.

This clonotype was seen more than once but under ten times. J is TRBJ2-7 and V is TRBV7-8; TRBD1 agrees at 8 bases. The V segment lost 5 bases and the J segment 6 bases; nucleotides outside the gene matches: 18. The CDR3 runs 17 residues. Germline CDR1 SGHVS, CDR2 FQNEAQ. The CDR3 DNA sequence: TGTGCCAGCAGCCCTCGGGGAGCAGGGGGCTCATCGTTCGAGCAGTACTTC. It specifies CASSPRGAGGSSFEQYF.

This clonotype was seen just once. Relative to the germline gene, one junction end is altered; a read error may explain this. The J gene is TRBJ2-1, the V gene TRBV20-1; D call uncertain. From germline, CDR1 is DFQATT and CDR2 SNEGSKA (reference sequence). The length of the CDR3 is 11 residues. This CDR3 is CSASPGNEQIF. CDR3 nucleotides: TGCAGTGCGTCTCCGGGCAATGAGCAGATCTTC.

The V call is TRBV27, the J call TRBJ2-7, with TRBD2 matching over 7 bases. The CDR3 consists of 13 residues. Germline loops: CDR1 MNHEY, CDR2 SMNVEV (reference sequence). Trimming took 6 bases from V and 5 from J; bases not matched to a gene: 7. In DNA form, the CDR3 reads TGTGCCAGCAGACTAGCGCAGACTAACGAGCAGTACTTC. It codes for CASRLAQTNEQYF.

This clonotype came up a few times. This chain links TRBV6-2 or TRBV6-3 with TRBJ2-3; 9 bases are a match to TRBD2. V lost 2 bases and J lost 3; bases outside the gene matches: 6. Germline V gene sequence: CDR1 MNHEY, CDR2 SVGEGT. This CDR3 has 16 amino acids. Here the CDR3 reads CASSYGRLAGTDTQYF. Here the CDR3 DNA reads TGTGCCAGCAGTTACGGAAGGCTAGCGGGAACAGATACGCAGTATTTT.

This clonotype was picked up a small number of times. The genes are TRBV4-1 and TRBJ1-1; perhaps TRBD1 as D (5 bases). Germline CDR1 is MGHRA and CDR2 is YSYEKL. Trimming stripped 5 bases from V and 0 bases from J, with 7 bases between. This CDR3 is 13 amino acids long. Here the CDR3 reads CASSRQLNTEAFF. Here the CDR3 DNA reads TGCGCCAGCAGCAGACAGCTGAACACTGAAGCTTTCTTT.

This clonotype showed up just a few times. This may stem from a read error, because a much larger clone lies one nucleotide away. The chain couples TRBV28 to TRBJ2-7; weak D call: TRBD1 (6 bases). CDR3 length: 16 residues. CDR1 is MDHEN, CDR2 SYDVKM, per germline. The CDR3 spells CASSSPGQNAPYAQYF. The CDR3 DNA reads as TGTGCCAGCAGTTCACCAGGACAGAATGCCCCCTACGCGCAGTACTTC.

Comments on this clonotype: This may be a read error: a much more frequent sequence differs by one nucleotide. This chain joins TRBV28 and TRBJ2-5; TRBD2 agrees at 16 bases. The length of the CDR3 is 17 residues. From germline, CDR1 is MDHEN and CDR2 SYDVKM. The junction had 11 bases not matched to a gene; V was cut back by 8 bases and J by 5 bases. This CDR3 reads CASAIMGLAGGVETQYF. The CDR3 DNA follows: TGTGCCAGCGCCATAATGGGACTAGCGGGAGGGGTTGAGACCCAGTACTTC.

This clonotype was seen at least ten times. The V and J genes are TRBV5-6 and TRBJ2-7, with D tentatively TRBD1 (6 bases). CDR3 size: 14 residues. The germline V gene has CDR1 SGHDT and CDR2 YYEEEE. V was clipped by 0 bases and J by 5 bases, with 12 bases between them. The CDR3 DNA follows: TGTGCCAGCAGCTTGGAACAGGGACGGAACGAGCAGTACTTC. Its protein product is CASSLEQGRNEQYF. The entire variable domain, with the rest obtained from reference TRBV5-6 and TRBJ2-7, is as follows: DAGVTQSPTHLIKTRGQQVTLRCSPKSGHDTVSWYQQALGQGPQFIFQYYEEEERQRGNFPDRFSGHQFPNYSSELNVNALLLGDSALYLCASSLEQGRNEQYFGPGTRLTVT.

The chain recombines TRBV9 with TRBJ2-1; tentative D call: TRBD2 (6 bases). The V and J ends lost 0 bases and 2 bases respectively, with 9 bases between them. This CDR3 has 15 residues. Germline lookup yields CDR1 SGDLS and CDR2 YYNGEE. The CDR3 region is CASSVAWGAYNEQFF. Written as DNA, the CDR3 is TGTGCCAGCAGCGTAGCGTGGGGGGCCTACAATGAGCAGTTCTTC.

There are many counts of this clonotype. The CDR3 protein is CATSDAGYEQYF. The CDR3 DNA sequence: TGTGCCACCAGTGACGCGGGGTACGAGCAGTACTTC. The V gene is TRBV24-1, the J gene TRBJ2-7; perhaps TRBD2 as D (6 bases). Trimming took off 4 bases at V and 4 bases at J, with 7 bases between the two ends. The germline V gene has CDR1 KGHDR and CDR2 SFDVKD. The CDR3 totals 12 residues.

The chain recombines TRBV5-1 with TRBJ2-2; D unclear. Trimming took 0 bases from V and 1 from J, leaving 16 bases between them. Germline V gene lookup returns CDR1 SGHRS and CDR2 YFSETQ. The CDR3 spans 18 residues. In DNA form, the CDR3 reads TGCGCCAGCAGCTTGGTGTGGCAGCGTACACTGAACACCGGGGAGCTGTTTTTT. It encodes CASSLVWQRTLNTGELFF.

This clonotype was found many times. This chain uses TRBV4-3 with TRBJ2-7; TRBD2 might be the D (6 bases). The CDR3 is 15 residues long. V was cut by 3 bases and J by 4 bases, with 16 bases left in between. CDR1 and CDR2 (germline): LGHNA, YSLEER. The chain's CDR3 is CASSQVTGGNYEQYF. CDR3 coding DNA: TGCGCCAGCAGCCAGGTGACCGGGGGAAATTACGAGCAGTACTTC.

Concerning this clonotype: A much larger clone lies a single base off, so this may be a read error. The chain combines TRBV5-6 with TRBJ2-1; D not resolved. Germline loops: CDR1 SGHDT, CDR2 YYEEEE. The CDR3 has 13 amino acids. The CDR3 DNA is TGTGCCAGCAGCCCGACGGACCTCAATGAGCGGTTCTTC. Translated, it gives CASSPTDLNERFF. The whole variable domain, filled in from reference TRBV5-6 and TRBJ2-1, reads DAGVTQSPTHLIKTRGQQVTLRCSPKSGHDTVSWYQQALGQGPQFIFQYYEEEERQRGNFPDRFSGHQFPNYSSELNVNALLLGDSALYLCASSPTDLNERFFGPGTRLTVL.

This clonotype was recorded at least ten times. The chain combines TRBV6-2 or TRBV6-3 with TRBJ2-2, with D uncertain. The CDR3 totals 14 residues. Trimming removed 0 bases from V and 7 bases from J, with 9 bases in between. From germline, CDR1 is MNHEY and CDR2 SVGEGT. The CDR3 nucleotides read TGTGCCAGCAGTTACTCGATCACGCTCGGGGAGCTGTTTTTT. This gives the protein CASSYSITLGELFF.